A selection of T cell receptor beta chains follows, all from one sample in a study of blood T cell repertoires in COVID-19. Here immunoSEQ multiplex PCR was the method, and the copy in TCRdb shows in-frame clones only, minus some. This sample has roughly 220,000 clones, with roughly four fifths found just once. The material sequenced was peripheral blood. These receptors originate from a woman aged 80 or over with COVID-19, enrolled during active disease. Each CDR3 is given with its conserved first and last residue. Fields, in order: J gene, D gene, clone size, V gene, CDR3 DNA, CDR3 protein. D genes are given only for firm matches. Expanded clones get a size class; other rows say once, few or many, or leave the size out.

>TRBJ2-7|-|-|TRBV5-1
TGCGCCAGCAGATGGGCCCCCTCCTACGAGCAGTACTTC
CASRWAPSYEQYF
>TRBJ2-3|TRBD2|once|TRBV6-5
TGTGCCAGCAGTTACTCACTAGCGGGGGGACCCGATACGCAGTATTTT
CASSYSLAGGPDTQYF
>TRBJ1-4|TRBD1|-|TRBV30
TGTGCCTGGGGGACAGGGTTTAATGAAAAACTGTTTTTT
CAWGTGFNEKLFF
>TRBJ1-2|-|-|TRBV7-9
TGTGCCAGCAGCTTACAGGGGAACTATGGCTACACCTTC
CASSLQGNYGYTF
>TRBJ2-3|-|-|TRBV5-1
TGCGCCAGCAGCGCGCAGGGGCCAGATACGCAGTATTTT
CASSAQGPDTQYF
>TRBJ1-4|-|-|TRBV6-5
TGTGCCAGCAGCTTACGGAGGGCAACTAATGAAAAACTGTTTTTT
CASSLRRATNEKLFF
>TRBJ1-1|-|-|TRBV3-1/TRBV3-2
TGTGCCAGCAGCCACATGAACACTGAAGCTTTCTTT
CASSHMNTEAFF
>TRBJ1-1|-|-|TRBV6-1
TGTGCCAGCAGTGAGGGGGGCACTGAAGCTTTCTTT
CASSEGGTEAFF
>TRBJ1-5|-|-|TRBV12-5
TGTGCTAGTGGTTTGCCCGGTCAGCCCCAGCATTTT
CASGLPGQPQHF
>TRBJ1-3|TRBD1|-|TRBV30
TGTGCCTGGTCCACAGGGGGCGCGGGAAGAAACACCATATATTTT
CAWSTGGAGRNTIYF
>TRBJ2-2|TRBD2|-|TRBV5-1
TGCGCCAGCAGCTCGACTAGCTCGGCCGGGGAGCTGTTTTTT
CASSSTSSAGELFF
>TRBJ1-5|-|-|TRBV3-1/TRBV3-2
TGTGCCAGCAGCCCGAATGGACAAGGCAATCAGCCCCAGCATTTT
CASSPNGQGNQPQHF
>TRBJ1-3|TRBD1|-|TRBV25-1
TGTGCCAGCAGTGAATGGGGGACAGAGTATTATGGAAACACCATATATTTT
CASSEWGTEYYGNTIYF
>TRBJ2-1|-|-|TRBV6-5
TGTGCCACCTCCCTAGCCCTAGCCTACAATGAGCAGTTCTTC
CATSLALAYNEQFF
>TRBJ2-5|TRBD2|-|TRBV7-2
TGTGCCAGCAGCTTATCAAGGGGGACTAGCGGGAGTATTGAGACCCAGTACTTC
CASSLSRGTSGSIETQYF
>TRBJ2-7|TRBD1|-|TRBV19
TGTGCCAGTAGTGCAGACGTTCGGGACAGCTACGAGCAGTACTTC
CASSADVRDSYEQYF
>TRBJ2-3|-|-|TRBV7-8
TGTGCCAGCAGCCAAGAGACTAGCACAGATACGCAGTATTTT
CASSQETSTDTQYF
>TRBJ2-1|TRBD2|-|TRBV7-3
TGTGCCAGCAGCCCGACTAGCGGGGCCTACAATGAGCAGTTCTTC
CASSPTSGAYNEQFF
>TRBJ1-6|TRBD1|-|TRBV7-9
TGTGCCAGCAGTCAAGACAGGGTGGACAATTCACCCCTCCACTTT
CASSQDRVDNSPLHF
>TRBJ2-1|-|once|TRBV2
TGTGCCAGCAACTACTACAATGAGCAGTTCTTC
CASNYYNEQFF
>TRBJ2-1|TRBD2|-|TRBV9
TGTGCCAGCAGCGTTAGGACTAGCGGAGACAATGAGCAGTTCTTC
CASSVRTSGDNEQFF
>TRBJ1-1|TRBD1|once|TRBV4-3
TGCGCCAGCAGCCAAGATTGGACAGGGTTAACTGAAGCTTTCTTT
CASSQDWTGLTEAFF
>TRBJ2-7|-|-|TRBV3-1/TRBV3-2
TGTGCCAGCAGCCAAGTAAAGCGAGCCTACGAGCAGTACTTC
CASSQVKRAYEQYF
>TRBJ1-2|TRBD1|-|TRBV4-2
TGTGCCAGCAGCCAAGGTTTAGTGGACAGGGGGTATGGTGGCTACACCTTC
CASSQGLVDRGYGGYTF
>TRBJ1-5|-|-|TRBV18
TGTGCCAGCTCACCATCCCAAAATCAGCCCCAGCATTTT
CASSPSQNQPQHF
>TRBJ2-3|-|-|TRBV3-1/TRBV3-2
TGTGCCAGCAGCCTCTCCGATACGCAGTATTTT
CASSLSDTQYF
>TRBJ1-2|-|-|TRBV12-3/TRBV12-4
TGTGCCAGCAGTCCCAGGACCTTC
CASSPRTF
>TRBJ1-1|TRBD1|-|TRBV6-6
TGTGCCAGCAGCGGGACAGGGGTTAGCACTGAAGCTTTCTTT
CASSGTGVSTEAFF
>TRBJ2-2|-|few|TRBV18
TGTGCCAGCTCACCAACTAGCCGGAACACCGGGGAGCTGTTTTTT
CASSPTSRNTGELFF
>TRBJ1-2|-|-|TRBV12-3/TRBV12-4
TGTGCCAGCAGTTTGAGCTCTAACTATGGCTACACCTTC
CASSLSSNYGYTF
>TRBJ1-1|TRBD1|-|TRBV9
TGTGCCAGCAGCGTAGACAGGGGAATGAACACTGAAGCTTTCTTT
CASSVDRGMNTEAFF
>TRBJ2-3|TRBD2|-|TRBV12-5
TGTGCTAGTGGTTCCCCCCTCGGGCTAGCGGGGAGGACAGATACGCAGTATTTT
CASGSPLGLAGRTDTQYF
>TRBJ1-2|TRBD1|-|TRBV5-1
TGCGCCAGCAGCTTAGCCGGGACAGGGGTAGGCTACACCTTC
CASSLAGTGVGYTF
>TRBJ2-1|TRBD1|-|TRBV9
TGTGCCAGCAGCGCCGACCCATGGACAGGAGACAATGAGCAGTTCTTC
CASSADPWTGDNEQFF
>TRBJ1-4|-|-|TRBV7-9
TGTGCCAGCAGCTTAGGGCAGGGTCGGGAAAAACTGTTTTTT
CASSLGQGREKLFF
>TRBJ2-3|TRBD2|-|TRBV4-3
TGCGCCAGCAGCCAAGAACTAGCGGGCCTTAGGGAGTTCACAGATACGCAGTATTTT
CASSQELAGLREFTDTQYF
>TRBJ1-2|TRBD1|once|TRBV3-1/TRBV3-2
TGTGCCAGCAGCCAAGGGGACAGGGGCTGGAACTATGGCTACACCTTC
CASSQGDRGWNYGYTF
>TRBJ2-2|-|-|TRBV27
TGTGCCAGCAGTTTATCGAGGACCGGGGAGCTGTTTTTT
CASSLSRTGELFF
>TRBJ1-1|-|-|TRBV5-1
TGCGCCAGCAGCTTGGGATCGGGATCGAACACTGAAGCTTTCTTT
CASSLGSGSNTEAFF
>TRBJ1-4|-|-|TRBV5-1
TGCGCCAGCAGGGGCGGGGTAACTAATGAAAAACTGTTTTTT
CASRGGVTNEKLFF
>TRBJ1-1|-|-|TRBV19
TGTGCCAGTAAAGTACAAAAACAGGGCACCACTGAAGCTTTCTTT
CASKVQKQGTTEAFF
>TRBJ1-5|-|few|TRBV7-8
TGTGCCAGCAGCCCCCGTGAGAATCAGCCCCAGCATTTT
CASSPRENQPQHF
>TRBJ2-3|-|-|TRBV18
TGTGCCAGCTCGCCTAGTGGAACGCAGTATTTT
CASSPSGTQYF
>TRBJ1-2|-|-|TRBV27
TGTGCCAGCAGTTTATTCAGTAACTATGGCTACACCTTC
CASSLFSNYGYTF
>TRBJ1-5|TRBD1|-|TRBV7-9
TGTGCCAGCAGCTTAGGACAGGGGACCAATCAGCCCCAGCATTTT
CASSLGQGTNQPQHF
>TRBJ1-1|-|few|TRBV7-8
TGTGCCAGCAGCGACAGAGATCTGGAAATGAACACTGAAGCTTTCTTT
CASSDRDLEMNTEAFF
>TRBJ1-1|-|few|TRBV7-9
TGTGCAGCCGGAAGCCAGGGTGCCATGAACACTGAAGCTTTCTTT
CAAGSQGAMNTEAFF
>TRBJ2-3|-|-|TRBV18
TGTGCCAGCTCATACAGGGAAACTAGCACAGATACGCAGTATTTT
CASSYRETSTDTQYF
>TRBJ1-6|-|-|TRBV3-1/TRBV3-2
TGTGCCAGCAGTTCAGTCGGAGGTTCACCCCTCCACTTT
CASSSVGGSPLHF
>TRBJ2-1|TRBD2|-|TRBV27
TGTGCCAGCAGTCCGGGACTAGGGACCTACAATGAGCAGTTCTTC
CASSPGLGTYNEQFF
>TRBJ2-2|TRBD2|-|TRBV5-1
TGCGCCAGCAGCTCCGGGACTAGCGGTGGGACCGGGGAGCTGTTTTTT
CASSSGTSGGTGELFF
>TRBJ2-3|TRBD1|-|TRBV5-6
TGTGCCAGCAGCCAAAGGGGGCCGGGGCATACGCAGTATTTT
CASSQRGPGHTQYF
>TRBJ1-1|-|-|TRBV25-1
TGTGCCAGCAGCCGGGACTTTACATCGGGGACTGAAGCTTTCTTT
CASSRDFTSGTEAFF
>TRBJ1-2|TRBD1|-|TRBV9
TGTGCCAGCAGCGTATCGGGGGGAGGACAGGGCTATGGCTACACCTTC
CASSVSGGGQGYGYTF
>TRBJ1-1|-|-|TRBV3-1/TRBV3-2
TGTGCCAGCAGCCACGGAACAGGGAACACTGAAGCTTTCTTT
CASSHGTGNTEAFF
>TRBJ1-1|-|-|TRBV19
TGTGCCAGTAGATCAGAGGGCGCCACTGAAGCTTTCTTT
CASRSEGATEAFF
>TRBJ1-1|-|few|TRBV10-3
TGTGCCATCAGTGAGTTCAGAACTGAAGCTTTCTTT
CAISEFRTEAFF
>TRBJ1-5|-|-|TRBV7-8
TGTGCCAGCAGCTTAGCACCGGACAGTTTAGGCAATCAGCCCCAGCATTTT
CASSLAPDSLGNQPQHF
>TRBJ1-6|TRBD1|-|TRBV18
TGTGCCAGCTCGCAGACAGGGGTGGATTCACCCCTCCACTTT
CASSQTGVDSPLHF
>TRBJ2-7|TRBD1|-|TRBV24-1
TGTGCCACCAGTGATTCGGGGACAGGTGCCTCCTACGAGCAGTACTTC
CATSDSGTGASYEQYF